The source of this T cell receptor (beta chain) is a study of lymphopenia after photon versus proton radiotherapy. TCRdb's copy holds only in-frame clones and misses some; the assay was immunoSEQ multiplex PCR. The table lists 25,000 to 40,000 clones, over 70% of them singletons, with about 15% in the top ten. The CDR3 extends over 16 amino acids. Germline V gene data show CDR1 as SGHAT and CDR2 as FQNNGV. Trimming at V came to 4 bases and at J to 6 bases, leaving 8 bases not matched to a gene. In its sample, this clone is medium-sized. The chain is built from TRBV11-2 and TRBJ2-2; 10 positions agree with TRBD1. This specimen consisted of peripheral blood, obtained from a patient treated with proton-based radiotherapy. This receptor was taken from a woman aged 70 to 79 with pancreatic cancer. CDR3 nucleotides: TGTGCCAGCAGCTCCGGGACAGGGGTGGATGCCGGGGAGCTGTTTTTT. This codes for CASSSGTGVDAGELFF.